The present T cell receptor (beta chain) was sequenced within a study of blood T cell repertoires in COVID-19. Germline V gives CDR1 MNHEY, CDR2 SVGAGI. The CDR3 spans 13 residues. The ends were cut back, 0 bases at V and 7 bases at J, with 9 bases in the middle. Data came from immunoSEQ multiplex PCR; TCRdb stores just in-frame clones and leaves some out. The sample contains 200,000 or so clones, approximately 88% of which appear only once. This clone was seen only once. Each participant's cohort was designated according to participant-reported clinical history. The source material was PBMCs or T cells enriched from blood (not recorded which). The chain couples TRBV6-5 to TRBJ1-1; no clear D gene. The origin of this receptor is a woman aged 25 to 39 who had been exposed to COVID-19. As DNA, the CDR3 is TGTGCCAGCAGTTACTCAACAGCTATTGAAGCTTTCTTT. Encoded protein: CASSYSTAIEAFF.